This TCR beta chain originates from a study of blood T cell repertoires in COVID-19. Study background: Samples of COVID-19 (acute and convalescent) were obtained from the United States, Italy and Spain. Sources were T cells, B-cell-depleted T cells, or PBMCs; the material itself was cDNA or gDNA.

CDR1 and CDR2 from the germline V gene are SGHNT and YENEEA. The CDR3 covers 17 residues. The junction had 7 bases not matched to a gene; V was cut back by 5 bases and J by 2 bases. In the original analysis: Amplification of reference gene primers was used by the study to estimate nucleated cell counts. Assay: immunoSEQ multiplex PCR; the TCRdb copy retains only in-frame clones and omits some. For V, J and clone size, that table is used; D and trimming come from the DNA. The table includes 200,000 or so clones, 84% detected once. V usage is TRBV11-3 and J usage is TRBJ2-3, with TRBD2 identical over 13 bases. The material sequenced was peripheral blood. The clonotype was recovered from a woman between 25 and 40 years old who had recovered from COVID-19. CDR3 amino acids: CASSRTSGSSHTDTQYF. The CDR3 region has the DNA TGTGCCAGCAGCCGGACTAGCGGGAGTTCCCACACAGATACGCAGTATTTT.